One sample yielded the 32 T cell receptor beta chains listed below, sequenced in a study of CD8 T cells in ankylosing spondylitis. From the 5' RACE reads, TCRdb called clonotypes with MiXCR, one entry per CDR3 protein. The sample consists of roughly 250,000 distinct CDR3 sequences, over 9.5% of them appearing once. The specimen sequenced was blood, either unsorted or a sorted T cell fraction (not recorded which). The receptor source for this set is a male donor with ankylosing spondylitis or in good health (not recorded which).

This clonotype was observed at least ten times. The chain recombines TRBV12-3 or TRBV12-4 with TRBJ2-3; 9 bases match TRBD1. CDR3 length equals 13 residues. Trimming at V came to 9 bases and at J to 2 bases, leaving 3 bases not matched to a gene. In nucleotides, the CDR3 is TGTGCCAGTGACAGGGGGGACACAGATACGCAGTATTTT. Protein sequence: CASDRGDTDTQYF.

This clonotype was counted at least ten times. This chain uses TRBV12-3 or TRBV12-4 with TRBJ1-5; a weak D match, TRBD1 (5 bases). V lost 5 bases, J lost 6 bases, and 14 bases lay in between. The CDR3 loop spans 14 amino acids. Written as DNA, the CDR3 is TGTGCCAGCAGTACGGGACCGAGCGGTCAGCCCCAGCATTTT. Encoded protein: CASSTGPSGQPQHF.

V gene TRBV10-3 combines with J gene TRBJ1-1; no definite D call. V shed 9 bases and J shed 6 bases, with 20 bases lying between them. Germline CDR1 and CDR2: ENHRY and SYGVKD. This CDR3 spans 14 amino acids. The DNA of the CDR3 is TGTGCCATAGCCCCGACGGGTATCCAATCTGAAGCTTTCTTT. Residues: CAIAPTGIQSEAFF.

There are many counts of this clonotype. The V gene is TRBV5-1, the J gene TRBJ2-7; 8 nucleotides agree with TRBD1. The germline V gene encodes CDR1 SGHRS and CDR2 YFSETQ. With V trimmed by 4 bases and J by 5 bases, 5 bases remained unmatched. The CDR3 totals 13 residues. The CDR3 protein is CASSPGQGNEQYF. CDR3 bases: TGCGCCAGCAGCCCAGGACAGGGTAACGAGCAGTACTTC.

There are many counts of this clonotype. The gene calls are TRBV12-3 or TRBV12-4 and TRBJ1-2; D is perhaps TRBD1 (5 bases). With 6 bases removed from V and 2 bases from J, the gap between germline ends came to 16 bases. The CDR3 is 15 amino acids. CDR3 sequence (DNA): TGTGCCAGCAGGGCCACAGGTCAAGGGAACTATGGCTACACCTTC. It specifies CASRATGQGNYGYTF.

This clonotype was seen at least ten times. The gene calls are TRBV20-1 and TRBJ1-2; 12 nucleotides align to TRBD1. The CDR3 runs 16 residues. Germline V CDR1 and CDR2: DFQATT, SNEGSKA (reference sequence). The junction had 7 bases not matched to a gene; V was cut back by 0 bases and J by 5 bases. The CDR3 protein is CSARDPGQGAGYGYTF. CDR3 coding DNA: TGCAGTGCTAGAGACCCGGGACAGGGGGCCGGGTATGGCTACACCTTC.

This clonotype was counted many times. The genes are TRBV7-8 and TRBJ1-2, with D possibly being TRBD1 (6 bases). This CDR3 comprises 17 residues. V dropped 1 base and J dropped 0 bases, with 15 bases sitting between them. Germline assignment: CDR1 SGHVS and CDR2 FQNEAQ. The CDR3 sequence is CASSLVRGGTSNYGYTF. For the CDR3, the DNA is TGTGCCAGCAGCTTAGTAAGAGGCGGGACATCTAACTATGGCTACACCTTC.

On this clonotype: Since the CDR3 does not end with the conserved phenylalanine or tryptophan, this likely comes from a read error. The J gene is TRBJ1-1, the V gene TRBV7-9; TRBD1 might be the D (5 bases). This CDR3 is built from 13 residues. Looked up from germline, CDR1 is SEHNR and CDR2 is FQNEAQ (reference sequence). Trimming pared 5 bases from V and 1 base from J, leaving 8 bases between. As DNA, the CDR3 is TGTGCCAGCAGCCGCCAGGGGAACACTGAAGCTTTCTAT. It specifies CASSRQGNTEAFY.

This clonotype has a count of ten or more. This chain joins TRBV7-9 and TRBJ2-7, with 9 nucleotides matching TRBD1. The trim removed 6 bases at V and 12 bases at J, leaving 6 bases unmatched. This CDR3 is 11 amino acids long. Looked up from germline, CDR1 is SEHNR and CDR2 is FQNEAQ (reference sequence). The chain's CDR3 is CASRRQGEAYF. The CDR3, as DNA: TGTGCCAGCAGGCGACAGGGGGAAGCGTACTTC. The whole variable domain, remainder taken from reference TRBV7-9 and TRBJ2-7, is DTGVSQNPRHKITKRGQNVTFRCDPISEHNRLYWYRQTLGQGPEFLTYFQNEAQLEKSRLLSDRFSAERPKGSFSTLEIQRTEQGDSAMYLCASRRQGEAYFGPGTRLTVT.

In this sample, this clonotype turned up many times. The chain has TRBV27 and TRBJ2-5; TRBD2 matches at 9 bases. The ends lost 9 bases at V and 5 bases at J; junction bases unmatched: 19. The CDR3 is 17 amino acids. In germline, CDR1 is MNHEY, CDR2 SMNVEV (reference sequence). For the CDR3, the DNA is TGTGCCAGTCGCCCCGCAGGCGGGGGGGCCATGAGTGAGACCCAGTACTTC. It yields the protein CASRPAGGGAMSETQYF.

This rearrangement joins TRBV3-1 to TRBJ2-7; no reliable D call. The CDR3 has 13 amino acids. Germline V gene sequence: CDR1 LGHDT, CDR2 YNNKEL (reference sequence). V gave up 0 bases and J gave up 11 bases, with 14 bases separating them. The CDR3 region is CASSQDLTQRKYF. The CDR3 DNA reads as TGTGCCAGCAGCCAAGATTTAACGCAGAGAAAGTACTTC.

J is TRBJ2-7 and V is TRBV30, with TRBD2 as a possible D gene (6 bases). The germline CDR1 and CDR2 sequences are GTSNPN and SVGIG (reference sequence). Trimming shortened V by 0 bases and J by 4 bases, and 7 bases separated the two germline ends. This CDR3 contains 12 residues. DNA for the CDR3: TGTGCCTGGAGTGTGCTAGCGTACGAGCAGTACTTC. Amino acids: CAWSVLAYEQYF.

This clonotype was picked up many times. The chain carries TRBV27 and TRBJ1-6, with 8 positions matching TRBD1. V gave up 11 bases and J gave up 0 bases; unmatched junction bases: 6. Germline CDR1 is MNHEY and CDR2 is SMNVEV (reference sequence). CDR3 length: 15 residues. The CDR3 is CAVRDRGSYNSPLHF. DNA for the CDR3: TGTGCCGTCCGAGACAGGGGCTCCTATAATTCACCCCTCCACTTT.

This clonotype was detected many times. The chain recombines TRBV20-1 with TRBJ2-4; unclear D gene. V lost 5 bases to trimming and J lost 1 base, with 12 bases between them. Germline V gene lookup returns CDR1 DFQATT and CDR2 SNEGSKA (reference sequence). The CDR3 covers 14 residues. DNA of the CDR3: TGCAGTGCTTCGGCTCTTGGGGCCAAAAACATTCAGTACTTC. As protein: CSASALGAKNIQYF.

This clonotype was found many times. CDR3 loop: CSASNRAYNEQFF. The DNA of the CDR3 is TGCAGTGCTAGCAACAGAGCATACAATGAGCAGTTCTTC. The rearrangement uses TRBV20-1 and TRBJ2-1; D unclear. CDR1 DFQATT and CDR2 SNEGSKA come from the germline V gene (reference sequence). Trimming left V 3 bases short and J 4 bases short, with 10 bases between. The CDR3 is 13 amino acids.

This clonotype was recorded many times. J is TRBJ2-5 and V is TRBV12-3 or TRBV12-4; D is possibly TRBD2 (5 bases). The CDR3 is 15 amino acids. The germline V and J ends were trimmed by 6 bases and 1 base, with 15 bases remaining between them. The CDR3 spells CASSFGVGSQETQYF. The CDR3 DNA is TGTGCCAGCAGCTTCGGGGTAGGGTCCCAAGAGACCCAGTACTTC.

J is TRBJ2-1 and V is TRBV7-6; D unresolved. Per germline, CDR1 SGHVS and CDR2 FNYEAQ. With 1 base removed from V and 6 bases from J, the gap between germline ends came to 10 bases. This CDR3 spans 14 amino acids. The CDR3 DNA sequence: TGTGCCAGCAGCTTAGAGGCCAGTTCCAATGAGCAGTTCTTC. Its protein is CASSLEASSNEQFF. The whole variable domain, filled in from reference TRBV7-6 and TRBJ2-1, reads GAGVSQSPRYKVTKRGQDVALRCDPISGHVSLYWYRQALGQGPEFLTYFNYEAQQDKSGLPNDRFSAERPEGSISTLTIQRTEQRDSAMYRCASSLEASSNEQFFGPGTRLTVL.

This clonotype was counted only a few times. The chain links TRBV20-1 to TRBJ2-4; D perhaps matches TRBD2 (5 bases). Trimming shortened V by 6 bases and J by 8 bases, and 14 bases separated the two germline ends. The CDR3 is 12 residues long. Germline CDR1 is DFQATT and CDR2 is SNEGSKA (reference sequence). CDR3 nucleotides: TGCAGTGCAATGGACTGGGTGGACATTCAGTACTTC. As protein: CSAMDWVDIQYF.

This clonotype was observed at least ten times. The rearrangement joins TRBV20-1 to TRBJ2-5, with 10 bases aligning to TRBD2. J gave up 5 bases and V 6 bases, and 12 bases lay outside the gene matches. In germline, CDR1 is DFQATT, CDR2 SNEGSKA (reference sequence). The CDR3 contains 15 residues. CDR3 amino acids: CSAAGTSARVETQYF. In nucleotides, the CDR3 is TGCAGTGCGGCCGGGACTAGCGCTAGGGTGGAGACCCAGTACTTC.

This clonotype was detected many times. The rearrangement uses TRBV12-3 or TRBV12-4 and TRBJ1-2; D not resolved. V shed 3 bases and J shed 8 bases, with 13 bases lying between them. The CDR3 is made up of 13 amino acids. CDR3 residues: CASSLGSPGGYTF. In DNA form, the CDR3 reads TGTGCCAGCAGTTTGGGCAGTCCCGGCGGCTACACCTTC.

This sequence joins TRBV20-1 and TRBJ2-5; 8 bases map to TRBD2. J was trimmed by 1 base and V by 6 bases; bases with no gene match: 10. CDR3 size: 15 residues. CDR1 DFQATT and CDR2 SNEGSKA come from the germline V gene (reference sequence). CDR3: CSAGSVGTSQETQYF. The CDR3 nucleotides are TGCAGTGCCGGCTCTGTTGGGACTAGCCAAGAGACCCAGTACTTC.

Concerning this clonotype itself: A much larger clone is a single base away; this may be a read error. The J gene is TRBJ1-6, the V gene TRBV20-1, with a possible D match to TRBD1 (5 bases). This CDR3 comprises 18 residues. Germline V CDR1 and CDR2: DFQATT, SNEGSKA (reference sequence). Deletions cut 0 bases from V and 7 bases from J, with 22 bases between. The CDR3 region has the DNA TGCAGTGCTAGAGATCCGGGCAGGGAGCGTTTGAGGAATTCACCCCTCCACTTT. Encoded protein: CSARDPGRERLRNSPLHF.

This clonotype has a count of ten or more. The J gene is TRBJ2-7, the V gene TRBV5-1; TRBD2 might be the D (5 bases). This CDR3 comprises 14 residues. Trimming removed 0 bases at V and 2 bases at J, with 9 bases between. CDR1 and CDR2 from the germline V gene are SGHRS and YFSETQ. The CDR3 coding sequence is TGCGCCAGCAGCTTGGGGACTCTTCCCTACGAGCAGTACTTC. This translates into CASSLGTLPYEQYF.

The sample holds many counts of this clonotype. The gene calls are TRBV20-1 and TRBJ2-7; no clear D. Deletions cut 0 bases from V and 4 bases from J, with 4 bases between. The germline V gene encodes CDR1 DFQATT and CDR2 SNEGSKA (reference sequence). CDR3 length: 11 amino acids. This chain's CDR3 is CSAREGYEQYF. Written as DNA, the CDR3 is TGCAGTGCTAGAGAGGGTTACGAGCAGTACTTC.

Many counts were recorded for this clonotype. The gene calls are TRBV10-1 and TRBJ2-2; possible D gene TRBD1, 5 bases. Germline V CDR1 and CDR2: WNHNN, SYGVQD (reference sequence). This CDR3 is built from 16 residues. Trimming stripped 6 bases from V and 7 bases from J, with 21 bases between. The DNA of the CDR3 is TGCGCCAGCAGCGATGAATTGGACACCGAATACGGGGAGCTGTTTTTT. Translating gives CASSDELDTEYGELFF.

This sequence joins TRBV5-1 and TRBJ1-1; the match to TRBD1 covers 8 bases. In germline, CDR1 is SGHRS, CDR2 YFSETQ. Trimming took 4 bases from V and 2 from J; bases not matched to a gene: 7. This CDR3 comprises 15 residues. CDR3 sequence: CASSPDRAANTEAFF. CDR3 sequence (DNA): TGCGCCAGCAGCCCGGACAGGGCGGCAAACACTGAAGCTTTCTTT.

Remarks on this clonotype: Just one base apart from a much larger clone, this may be a read error. This sequence joins TRBV6-2 or TRBV6-3 and TRBJ2-1; weak D call: TRBD1 (6 bases). CDR1 is MNHEY and CDR2 is SVGEGT in the germline V gene. The CDR3 consists of 13 residues. The CDR3 is CANTRGPSNGQFF. The CDR3 nucleotides read TGTGCCAACACCAGGGGTCCTAGCAATGGGCAGTTCTTC.

This clonotype was observed many times. The chain carries TRBV12-3 or TRBV12-4 and TRBJ2-3; D may correspond to TRBD1 or TRBD2 (5 bases each). The CDR3 is 16 amino acids. V lost 2 bases and J lost 2, with 14 bases in between. The CDR3 nucleotides read TGTGCCAGCAGTTTATCAGGGACCGGACTCACAGATACGCAGTATTTT. It encodes CASSLSGTGLTDTQYF.

In its sample, this clonotype was seen many times. The chain employs TRBV20-1 and TRBJ2-1, with a possible D match to TRBD1 (5 bases). Trimming took off 3 bases at V and 10 bases at J, with 13 bases between the two ends. This CDR3 spans 12 amino acids. Germline CDR1 and CDR2: DFQATT and SNEGSKA (reference sequence). The CDR3 spells CSARGRIKEQFF. CDR3 nucleotide sequence: TGCAGTGCTAGGGGGCGGATTAAGGAGCAGTTCTTC.

This clonotype was recorded many times. The chain couples TRBV20-1 to TRBJ1-4; 7 bases fit TRBD1. The trim removed 0 bases at V and 7 bases at J, leaving 14 bases unmatched. Germline V lookup: CDR1 DFQATT, CDR2 SNEGSKA (reference sequence). This CDR3 has 17 amino acids. CDR3 sequence (DNA): TGCAGTGCTAGAGATCGTCGAACAGGGGCGAACTCTGAAAAACTGTTTTTT. The encoded protein is CSARDRRTGANSEKLFF.

The table lists this clonotype with many counts. This chain connects TRBV30 to TRBJ2-1; D is possibly TRBD2 (7 bases). There are 16 residues in the CDR3. From germline, CDR1 is GTSNPN and CDR2 SVGIG (reference sequence). With 4 bases removed from V and 8 bases from J, the gap between germline ends came to 24 bases. This CDR3 reads CAWKGGPAIVFDEQFF. The CDR3 DNA sequence: TGTGCCTGGAAGGGGGGGCCTGCGATAGTATTCGATGAGCAGTTCTTC.

The V gene is TRBV4-1, the J gene TRBJ2-3; 12 bases are a match to TRBD2. The CDR3 extends over 15 amino acids. Germline V gene sequence: CDR1 MGHRA, CDR2 YSYEKL. After removal of 0 bases from V and 10 bases from J, the junction contained 5 bases not matched to a gene. The CDR3 loop is CASSQDPSGGAAQYF. CDR3 bases: TGCGCCAGCAGCCAAGATCCTAGCGGGGGGGCGGCGCAGTATTTT.